The 24 T cell receptor beta chains given below trace back to one sample, sequenced in a study of vaccination and CD4 T cells after COVID-19. Described treatment: roughly 10-day PBMC culture with coronavirus spike peptide pools or control peptides (ViraFEST assay). The Oncomine TCR Beta short-read assay sequenced DNA from cultured CD4+ T cells. Each CDR3 protein is one row after TCRdb ran MiXCR on the PCR reads. The data show approximately 19,000 distinct CDR3 sequences, with about three quarters seen just once and 16% held by the top ten. These receptors are not linked to any known antigen. Sequencing used CD4+ T cells from blood, cultured in vitro, obtained after SARS-CoV-2 vaccination. The receptors originated from a human donor who received a COVID-19 vaccine.

The genes are TRBV2 and TRBJ2-5, with D possibly TRBD2 on 6 matching bases. This CDR3 contains 15 residues. V was cut by 7 bases and J by 0 bases, with 15 bases left in between. Germline V gives CDR1 SNHLY, CDR2 FYNNEI. The CDR3 region has the DNA TGTGCCAGCACCCTGCGGGGCAGGAACCAAGAGACCCAGTACTTC. Amino acids: CASTLRGRNQETQYF.

The V and J genes are TRBV12-3 or TRBV12-4 and TRBJ1-1, with D uncertain. Between the trimmed V and J ends, which lost 3 bases and 0 bases, there was a span of 5 bases. This CDR3 has 13 residues. The CDR3 protein is CASSFSVNTEAFF. CDR3 nucleotides: TGTGCCAGCAGTTTCTCGGTGAACACTGAAGCTTTCTTT.

This sequence joins TRBV6-1 and TRBJ1-1, with 9 bases aligning to TRBD1. J was trimmed by 6 bases and V by 5 bases; bases with no gene match: 10. Looked up from germline, CDR1 is MNHNS and CDR2 is SASEGT. The CDR3 is made up of 15 amino acids. The CDR3 sequence is CASSLGDRDQAEAFF. CDR3 in DNA: TGTGCCAGCAGTCTTGGGGACAGGGATCAAGCTGAAGCTTTCTTT.

DNA for the CDR3: TGCAGTGCGAGCTCCGGGACAGAAGCCTCTGGAAACACCATATATTTT. This sequence encodes CSASSGTEASGNTIYF. V gene TRBV20-1 combines with J gene TRBJ1-3; 7 bases align to TRBD1. Trimming took 6 bases from V and 0 from J; bases not matched to a gene: 11. The CDR3 length is 16 residues. CDR1 DFQATT and CDR2 SNEGSKA come from the germline V gene (reference sequence).

Written as DNA, the CDR3 is TGCAGTGTTTTGACTAGCGGGGGGGCGATGGAGACCCAGTACTTC. Encoded protein: CSVLTSGGAMETQYF. The gene calls are TRBV20-1 and TRBJ2-5; 14 bases match TRBD2. Trimming removed 7 bases from V and 5 bases from J; junction bases left unmatched: 9. Germline values: CDR1 DFQATT, CDR2 SNEGSKA (reference sequence). The CDR3 runs 15 residues.

A few counts support this clonotype. This chain uses TRBV7-3 with TRBJ2-3; D uncertain. Trimming removed 5 bases from V and 1 base from J, with 13 bases in between. The CDR3 has 15 residues. Germline-derived CDR1 and CDR2 are SGHTA and FQGTGA. The CDR3 spells CASSPQFAGTDTQYF. The CDR3 DNA reads TGTGCCAGCAGCCCCCAATTTGCGGGCACAGATACGCAGTATTTT.

The rearrangement joins TRBV19 to TRBJ1-2, with D possibly TRBD1 on 6 matching bases. The CDR3 consists of 13 residues. Per the germline V gene, CDR1 is LNHDA and CDR2 is SQIVND (reference sequence). Trimming pared 5 bases from V and 4 bases from J, leaving 11 bases between. The CDR3 DNA reads TGTGCCAGTAGTCTACAGGGTCTCTATGGCTACACCTTC. It encodes CASSLQGLYGYTF. The variable domain in full, with the rest retrieved from reference TRBV19 and TRBJ1-2, is DGGITQSPKYLFRKEGQNVTLSCEQNLNHDAMYWYRQDPGQGLRLIYYSQIVNDFQKGDIAEGYSVSREKKESFPLTVTSAQKNPTAFYLCASSLQGLYGYTFGSGTRLTVV.

The V and J genes are TRBV2 and TRBJ2-3, with TRBD1 as a possible D gene (6 bases). Germline loops: CDR1 SNHLY, CDR2 FYNNEI. The CDR3 is made up of 14 amino acids. V was cut by 4 bases and J by 6 bases, with 14 bases left in between. The CDR3 DNA is TGTGCCAGCAGTGGGGGCGTCAGGGGTGATACGCAGTATTTT. It translates to CASSGGVRGDTQYF.

The chain joins TRBV25-1 to TRBJ2-7; D possibly uses TRBD1 or TRBD2 (5 bases each). From germline, CDR1 is MGHDK and CDR2 SYGVNS. CDR3 length: 16 amino acids. Trimming cost V 7 bases and J 0 bases, with 19 bases left between them. For the CDR3, the DNA is TGTGCCAGCACCACTGGCATGTGGGGGAGCTCCTACGAGCAGTACTTC. Encoded protein: CASTTGMWGSSYEQYF.

DNA of the CDR3: TGTGCCAGCAGGAGAGGCAGGGGGCGCAATCAGCCCCAGCATTTT. It yields the protein CASRRGRGRNQPQHF. The chain couples TRBV6-1 to TRBJ1-5; 8 nucleotides align to TRBD1. Germline CDR1 is MNHNS and CDR2 is SASEGT. The CDR3 has 15 amino acids. After removal of 6 bases from V and 2 bases from J, the junction contained 6 bases not matched to a gene.

This chain joins TRBV2 and TRBJ1-1; D possibly corresponds to TRBD1 (6 bases). The CDR3 length is 13 residues. Deletions cut 9 bases from V and 4 bases from J, with 15 bases between. In germline, CDR1 is SNHLY, CDR2 FYNNEI. CDR3: CARARGGGTEAFF. The CDR3 DNA is TGTGCCAGGGCCCGGGGAGGGGGCACTGAAGCTTTCTTT.

This chain joins TRBV19 and TRBJ1-5, with 9 positions matching TRBD1. CDR3 length equals 15 residues. J gave up 4 bases and V 3 bases, and 4 bases lay outside the gene matches. CDR1 and CDR2 (germline): LNHDA, SQIVND (reference sequence). The CDR3 loop is CASSITGQGNQPQHF. The CDR3 DNA sequence: TGTGCCAGTAGTATCACGGGACAGGGTAATCAGCCCCAGCATTTT.

V usage is TRBV19 and J usage is TRBJ1-6; 8 bases are shared with TRBD1. V shed 6 bases and J 10 bases; nucleotides not matched to a gene: 5. This CDR3 spans 13 amino acids. The germline V gene has CDR1 LNHDA and CDR2 SQIVND (reference sequence). The CDR3 nucleotides are TGTGCCAGTAGCTGGACAGGGCAATCACCCCTCCACTTT. It specifies CASSWTGQSPLHF.

V usage is TRBV14 and J usage is TRBJ2-7; D not certain. The CDR3 is 14 residues long. CDR1 and CDR2 (germline): SGHDN, FVKESK. V lost 0 bases and J lost 0, with 6 bases in between. The CDR3 sequence is CASSQDYSSYEQYF. In nucleotides, the CDR3 is TGTGCCAGCAGCCAAGACTACAGCTCCTACGAGCAGTACTTC.

The V and J genes are TRBV7-2 and TRBJ2-2; 8 bases fit TRBD2. Trimming cost V 5 bases and J 7 bases; bases outside gene matches: 12. CDR1 and CDR2 from the germline V gene are SGHTA and FQGNSA. This CDR3 contains 16 residues. The CDR3: CASSLRPGGRGGELFF. The CDR3 DNA sequence: TGTGCCAGCAGCCTACGTCCGGGGGGGCGGGGCGGGGAGCTGTTTTTT.

The V call is TRBV6-4, the J call TRBJ2-3; 7 bases agree with TRBD1. V lost 3 bases to trimming and J lost 4 bases; unmatched junction nucleotides: 7. The length of the CDR3 is 15 residues. Germline-derived CDR1 and CDR2 are MRHNA and SNTAGT. The CDR3 region is CASSDAQGIADTQYF. The DNA for the CDR3 is TGTGCCAGCAGTGATGCACAGGGGATCGCAGATACGCAGTATTTT.

This clonotype was counted a few times. The chain combines TRBV6-5 with TRBJ2-3, with a weak D call TRBD2 (5 bases). The V end was cut by 2 bases, the J end by 1 base, with 16 bases between. CDR1 is MNHEY, CDR2 SVGAGI, per germline. This CDR3 is built from 17 residues. The CDR3 region is CASSYPTGMDGTDTQYF. Here the CDR3 DNA reads TGTGCCAGCAGTTACCCTACGGGAATGGATGGCACAGATACGCAGTATTTT.

The chain is built from TRBV7-2 and TRBJ2-5, with 7 bases matching TRBD2. CDR3 length: 13 residues. The V segment lost 5 bases and the J segment 3 bases; nucleotides outside the gene matches: 3. The germline V gene encodes CDR1 SGHTA and CDR2 FQGNSA. Here the CDR3 reads CASSRGGEETQYF. DNA for the CDR3: TGTGCCAGCAGCCGTGGGGGGGAAGAGACCCAGTACTTC.

This clonotype was counted between two and nine times. The rearrangement links TRBV20-1 to TRBJ1-2; D may be TRBD1 (6 bases). The germline V gene encodes CDR1 DFQATT and CDR2 SNEGSKA (reference sequence). Trimming shortened V by 5 bases and J by 5 bases, and 21 bases separated the two germline ends. CDR3 length: 15 residues. The CDR3 DNA follows: TGCAGTGCTCCCTCGGGGGGGGCGCGGCGGTATGGCTACACCTTC. Amino acid sequence: CSAPSGGARRYGYTF.

This clonotype was seen just once. The chain combines TRBV20-1 with TRBJ1-5; no definite D call. Germline V gene lookup returns CDR1 DFQATT and CDR2 SNEGSKA (reference sequence). CDR3 length: 14 amino acids. V lost 6 bases to trimming and J lost 0 bases, with 12 bases between them. The CDR3 bases are TGCAGTGCCTTGGGTGGCGATAGCAATCAGCCCCAGCATTTT. It yields the protein CSALGGDSNQPQHF.

The rearrangement joins TRBV25-1 to TRBJ1-4, with TRBD1 matching over 8 bases. Germline V CDR1 and CDR2: MGHDK, SYGVNS. With 3 bases clipped from V and 2 bases from J, the junction kept 2 bases outside the gene matches. This CDR3 is 15 amino acids long. CDR3 region: CASSDRGLTNEKLFF. The CDR3 nucleotides read TGTGCCAGCAGTGACAGGGGGCTGACTAATGAAAAACTGTTTTTT. The whole variable domain, filled in from reference TRBV25-1 and TRBJ1-4, reads EADIYQTPRYLVIGTGKKITLECSQTMGHDKMYWYQQDPGMELHLIHYSYGVNSTEKGDLSSESTVSRIRTEHFPLTLESARPSHTSQYLCASSDRGLTNEKLFFGSGTQLSVL.

V usage is TRBV6-5 and J usage is TRBJ2-1, with 7 bases that match TRBD2. CDR1 and CDR2 (germline): MNHEY, SVGAGI. This CDR3 contains 15 residues. The V gene end was trimmed by 1 base and the J gene end by 5 bases; junction bases not matched to a gene: 5. CDR3 coding DNA: TGTGCCAGCAGTTACTGGGGGGGGAGAGACAATGAGCAGTTCTTC. It translates to CASSYWGGRDNEQFF.

The rearrangement links TRBV6-1 to TRBJ2-1; 9 nucleotides match TRBD1. This CDR3 comprises 15 residues. Germline V lookup: CDR1 MNHNS, CDR2 SASEGT. V lost 3 bases, J lost 6 bases, and 6 bases stayed unmatched. CDR3 loop: CASSDPGQGRNEQFF. DNA of the CDR3: TGTGCCAGCAGTGACCCGGGACAGGGTCGCAATGAGCAGTTCTTC.

This chain uses TRBV6-1 with TRBJ2-7, with D possibly matching TRBD2 (6 bases). Germline CDR1 is MNHNS and CDR2 is SASEGT. There are 14 residues in the CDR3. V dropped 6 bases and J dropped 0 bases, with 12 bases sitting between them. CDR3 amino acids: CASRRDGFSYEQYF. In DNA form, the CDR3 reads TGTGCCAGCAGGCGGGACGGATTCTCCTACGAGCAGTACTTC.